The clone carrying this T cell receptor (beta chain) was seen only a few times. The data were obtained in a study of T cells in Graves' hyperthyroidism and ophthalmopathy. RNA transcripts provided the source from which TCR beta CDR3 regions were amplified. A set of HTBI primers served as the primers for a first-round RT-PCR of the TCR CDR3. TCRdb reprocessed the multiplex PCR reads via MiXCR and lists one record per CDR3 protein. This sample carries under 600,000 distinct CDR3 sequences, roughly a sixth of them seen once, and the ten largest clones take around 3.5%. The CDR3 loop spans 16 amino acids. Per the germline V gene, CDR1 is SGHTA and CDR2 is FQGNSA. Deletions cut 7 bases from V and 4 bases from J, with 20 bases between.

The TCR sequence derives from a woman in her 40s with Graves' ophthalmopathy. The J gene is TRBJ2-1, the V gene TRBV7-2, with D tentatively TRBD2 (6 bases). Input material: blood. CDR3 sequence reads: CASTLLALFTYNEQFF. The CDR3 coding sequence is TGTGCCAGCACGTTACTAGCCCTATTTACTTACAATGAGCAGTTCTTC.